This T cell receptor (beta chain) was found in a study of control samples from healthy donors and cancer patients. The CDR3 covers 13 residues. Germline V gives CDR1 MNHEY, CDR2 SMNVEV (reference sequence). The assay was immunoSEQ multiplex PCR, and TCRdb's table has in-frame clones only and misses some. This table holds approximately 94,000 clones, roughly 90% found once. Material: blood. The TCR was taken from a woman between 45 and 65 years old in good health. This chain uses TRBV27 with TRBJ2-7; 12 bases are a match to TRBD2. The CDR3 sequence is CAARTSGAREQYF. In DNA, the CDR3 is TGTGCTGCTAGGACTAGCGGGGCCCGGGAGCAGTACTTC.